This T cell receptor beta chain originates from a study of cytomegalovirus exposure and HLA in healthy donors. Study results and caveats: A prior analysis recorded that most TCR beta V segments were productive about 87% or about 30% of the time. A later analysis showed TCR association rates differing by HLA locus, peaking at DRB1 and lowest at HLA-C. An analysis was carried out later, and it reportedly showed fewer N-insertions in an Asian-associated ancestry cluster than the approximately 700-donor mean. Sequencing depth roughly uniform across donors was assumed in presence/absence analyses.

The study ran its PCR with 60 Vbeta and 13 Jbeta primers. The data were produced by immunoSEQ multiplex PCR, yet TCRdb's version contains in-frame clones alone and is incomplete. The sample contains 100,000 to 120,000 clones, approximately 79% of which appear only once. V lost 4 bases and J lost 3, with 12 bases in between. This CDR3 has 14 residues. CDR1 and CDR2 from the germline V gene are ENHRY and SYGVKD. For this clone: What it binds is unknown.

This clonotype was obtained from a man aged 25-40 years in good health and CMV-seropositive. The rearrangement links TRBV10-3 to TRBJ1-1; D is perhaps TRBD1 (6 bases). Source material: PBMCs. CDR3 protein: CAISGNDRYTEAFF. CDR3 DNA sequence: TGTGCCATCAGTGGAAACGACAGGTACACTGAAGCTTTCTTT.